The source of this T cell receptor (beta chain) is a study of shared clonotypes between healthy human individuals. Overall study: Donors consisted of a couple of women and a few men between 18 and 49.

Trimming left V 4 bases short and J 1 base short, with 13 bases between. Germline V gene sequence: CDR1 SQVTM, CDR2 ANQGSEA. This CDR3 is built from 14 residues. Positive CCR7 selection of CD45RO-negative cells yielded the naive CD8 cells, and terminally differentiated effector memory CD45RA+ cells were excluded. Assay used: immunoSEQ multiplex PCR; TCRdb lists only in-frame clones, some missing. The data contain about 700,000 clones, 92% of them seen just once; the ten biggest clones take up approximately 24%. The genes are TRBV29-1 and TRBJ1-2; tentative D call: TRBD1 (5 bases). The TCR comes from a man younger than 40 in good health. Sequenced sample: naive CD8+ T cells sorted from blood. This CDR3 is CSVVRGVDNYGYTF. DNA for the CDR3: TGCAGCGTTGTTCGGGGGGTTGATAACTATGGCTACACCTTC.